These T cell receptor beta chains were read from a single sample in a study of T cells in Graves' hyperthyroidism and ophthalmopathy. Each CDR3 protein gets one entry after TCRdb re-called the multiplex PCR reads with MiXCR. The sample has roughly 420,000 distinct CDR3 sequences; approximately 14% are singletons. What was sequenced was blood. The source of these receptors is a woman aged 18-30 years with Graves' hyperthyroidism. CDR3s include the opening cysteine and the closing phenylalanine or tryptophan. The D gene is left open where the match is weak. Some rows have no size entry. The others give once, few or many, or a class for an expanded clone.

d_call	v_call	clone_size	j_call	cdr3_nt	cdr3_aa
TRBD2	TRBV13	many	TRBJ2-7	TGTGCCAGCAGCGATGCTAGCGGGAGAGGGTCCTACGAGCAGTACTTC	CASSDASGRGSYEQYF
.	TRBV6-1	few	TRBJ2-1	TGTGCCAGCAGCCGAATCTCGGGCGCCTACAATGAGCAGTTCTTC	CASSRISGAYNEQFF
.	TRBV15	.	TRBJ1-1	TGTGCCACCAGCAGAGACCCTGCGTGGGCTTCGAACACTGAAGCTTTCTTT	CATSRDPAWASNTEAFF
TRBD1	TRBV28	.	TRBJ1-2	TGTGCCAGCAGTTTCCTCCGGGACAGGGGCCCTCAAAACTATGGCTACACCTTC	CASSFLRDRGPQNYGYTF
.	TRBV5-1	many	TRBJ2-3	TGCGCCAGCAGCGTGGGGGTCCGTCTTAGCACAGATACGCAGTATTTT	CASSVGVRLSTDTQYF
.	TRBV29-1	many	TRBJ2-1	TGCAGCGTTGAACTGGATTCCAATGAGCAGTTCTTC	CSVELDSNEQFF
.	TRBV6-2/TRBV6-3	.	TRBJ1-3	TGTGCCAGCAGTCCCGGAGTCCCTGGAAACACCATATATTTT	CASSPGVPGNTIYF
.	TRBV5-6	.	TRBJ2-1	TGTGCCAGCAGCTCTTCTTGGGTCAATGAGCAGTTCTTC	CASSSSWVNEQFF
TRBD2	TRBV3-1	many	TRBJ2-3	TGTGCCAGCAGCCAAGGGCTAGCGGCGTTCACAGATACGCAGTATTTT	CASSQGLAAFTDTQYF
TRBD1	TRBV10-1	.	TRBJ1-4	TGCGCCAGCAGTGAGGCCTCGGGACAGGCAGAAAAACTGTTTTTT	CASSEASGQAEKLFF
TRBD1	TRBV20-1	many	TRBJ2-7	TGCAGTGCTGGACAGGGGCACGAGCAGTACTTC	CSAGQGHEQYF
TRBD1	TRBV6-1	many	TRBJ1-3	TGTGCCAGCAGTTTTCGACAGGGAGCTGGAAACACCATATATTTT	CASSFRQGAGNTIYF